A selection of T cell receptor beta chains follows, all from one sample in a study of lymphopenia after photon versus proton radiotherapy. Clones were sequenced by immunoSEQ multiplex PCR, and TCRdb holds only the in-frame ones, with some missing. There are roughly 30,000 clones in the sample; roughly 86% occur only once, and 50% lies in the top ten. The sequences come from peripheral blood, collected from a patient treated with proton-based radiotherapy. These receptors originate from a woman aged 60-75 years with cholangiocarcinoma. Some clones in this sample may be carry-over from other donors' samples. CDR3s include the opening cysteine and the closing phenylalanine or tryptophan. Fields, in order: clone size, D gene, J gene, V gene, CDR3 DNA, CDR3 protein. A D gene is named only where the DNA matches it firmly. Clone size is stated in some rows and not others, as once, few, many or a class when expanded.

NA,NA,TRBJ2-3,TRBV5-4,TGTGCCAGCAGTACAGGGGGCCGCAGCGGGGGGCCTAGCACAGATACGCAGTATTTT,CASSTGGRSGGPSTDTQYF
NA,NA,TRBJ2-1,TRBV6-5,TGTGCCAGCAGTTACAGGGACGGGACCTACAATGAGCAGTTCTTC,CASSYRDGTYNEQFF
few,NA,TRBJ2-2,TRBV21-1,TGTGCCAGCAGCTCTACCGGGACAGGGGTCGTTACCGGGGAGCTGTTTTTT,CASSSTGTGVVTGELFF
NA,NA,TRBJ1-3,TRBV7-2,TGTGCCAGCAGCTTGTGGATGAGCTCTGGAAACACCATATATTTT,CASSLWMSSGNTIYF
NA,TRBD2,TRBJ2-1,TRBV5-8,TGTGCCAGCAGCTTGGAACCCCAGCGGGAGAGCTACAATGAGCAGTTCTTC,CASSLEPQRESYNEQFF
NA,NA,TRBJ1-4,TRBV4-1,TGCGCCAGCAGCCAAGTAGACCAGGTTTATGAAAAACTGTTTTTT,CASSQVDQVYEKLFF
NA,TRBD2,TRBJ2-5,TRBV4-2,TGTGCCAGCAGCCAAGGGGCTAGCGGGGGTTTCACCGAGACCCAGTACTTC,CASSQGASGGFTETQYF
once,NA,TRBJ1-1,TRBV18,TGTGCCAGCTCACCACCGGTCGCGGACTTGGGCACTGAAGCTTTCTTT,CASSPPVADLGTEAFF
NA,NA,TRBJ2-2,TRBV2,TGTGCCAGCTTTAAGGAACAGAACACCGGGGAGCTGTTTTTT,CASFKEQNTGELFF
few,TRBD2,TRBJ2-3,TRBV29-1,TGCAGCGTTGGGAGGACTAGCGGGCCCGGGGATACGCAGTATTTT,CSVGRTSGPGDTQYF
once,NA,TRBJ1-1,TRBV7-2,TGTGCCAGCAGAACAGGGTCGGCCACTGAAGCTTTCTTT,CASRTGSATEAFF
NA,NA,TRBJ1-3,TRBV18,TGTGCCAGCTCATCCGATAGGGGGAACACCATATATTTT,CASSSDRGNTIYF
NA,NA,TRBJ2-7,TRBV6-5,TGTGCCAGCAGTCGACCAAGCACAGGGATCTACGAGCAGTACTTC,CASSRPSTGIYEQYF
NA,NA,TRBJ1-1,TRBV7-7,TGTGCTAGCAGCTCGCTTCTGGGGGCAGACACTGAAGCTTTCTTT,CASSSLLGADTEAFF
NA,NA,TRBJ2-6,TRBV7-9,TGTGCCAGCAGCTTAGTGTCCGAGGGGCGTATTTTTGGGGCCAACGTCCTGACTTTC,CASSLVSEGRIFGANVLTF
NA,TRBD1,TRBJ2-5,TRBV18,TGTGCCAGCTCAACTCAACAGGGGGCATGGGAGACCCAGTACTTC,CASSTQQGAWETQYF
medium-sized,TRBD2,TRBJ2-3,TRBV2,TGTGCCAGCAGTGAACCTTCAGCGGGAGTCGGGAGAGATACGCAGTATTTT,CASSEPSAGVGRDTQYF
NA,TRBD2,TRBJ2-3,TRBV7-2,TGTGCCAGCAGCTTTCGTCTAGCGGGAGCCACGGGCACAGATACGCAGTATTTT,CASSFRLAGATGTDTQYF
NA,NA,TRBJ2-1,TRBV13,TGTGCCAGCAGCTTAAGGGTCCCCTACAATGAGCAGTTCTTC,CASSLRVPYNEQFF
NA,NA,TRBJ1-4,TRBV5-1,TGCGCCAGCAGCAAGGGACGGGGAACTAATGAAAAACTGTTTTTT,CASSKGRGTNEKLFF
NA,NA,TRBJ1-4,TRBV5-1,TGCGCCAGCAGCATTCGGGGGAGTAATGAAAAACTGTTTTTT,CASSIRGSNEKLFF
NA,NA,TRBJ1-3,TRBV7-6,TGTGCCAGCAGCTTAGGTGTGGGCCACTCTGGAAACACCATATATTTT,CASSLGVGHSGNTIYF
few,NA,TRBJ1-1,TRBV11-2,TGTGCCAGCAGCCCAGGGACATCCAACACTGAAGCTTTCTTT,CASSPGTSNTEAFF
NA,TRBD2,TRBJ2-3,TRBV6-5,TGTGCCAGCAGTTACTCAAGCGGGGGGAGAGCAGATACGCAGTATTTT,CASSYSSGGRADTQYF
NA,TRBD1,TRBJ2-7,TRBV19,TGTGCCACCCAGGGGGGACAGGGAAGTTCCTACGAGCAGTACTTC,CATQGGQGSSYEQYF
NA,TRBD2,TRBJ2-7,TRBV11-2,TGTGCCAGCAGCTTATCTATCCTAGCGGGAGGGTCCGAGCAGTACTTC,CASSLSILAGGSEQYF
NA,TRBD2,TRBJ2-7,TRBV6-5,TGTGCCAGCATGCCTCTGTTAGCGGGAGCGCAGTACTTC,CASMPLLAGAQYF
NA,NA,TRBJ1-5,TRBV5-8,TGTGCCAGCAGCTACATACAGGTCTTGAGCAATCAGCCCCAGCATTTT,CASSYIQVLSNQPQHF
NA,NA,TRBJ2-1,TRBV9,TGTGCCAGCAGCGTAGCGGGATCCTACAATGAGCAGTTCTTC,CASSVAGSYNEQFF
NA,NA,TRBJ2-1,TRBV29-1,TGCAGCTACATGCGCGGGGTAGGGGCGTTTGAGCAGTTCTTC,CSYMRGVGAFEQFF
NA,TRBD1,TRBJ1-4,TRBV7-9,TGTGCCAGCAGCGGCCGCAAGGGACAGGGGAATGAAAAACTGTTTTTT,CASSGRKGQGNEKLFF
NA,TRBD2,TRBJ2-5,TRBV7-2,TGTGCCAGCAGCTTAGGGACTAGCGGGAGTGGGGAGACCCAGTACTTC,CASSLGTSGSGETQYF
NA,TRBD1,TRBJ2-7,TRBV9,TGTGCCAGCAGCGTCACCCCCACCCCTCGGGACAGGTACTACGAGCAGTACTTC,CASSVTPTPRDRYYEQYF
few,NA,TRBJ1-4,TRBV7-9,TGTGCCAGCACCAGGGGAATGGGGAATGAAAAACTGTTTTTT,CASTRGMGNEKLFF
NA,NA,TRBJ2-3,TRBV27,TGTGCCAGCAGTTTCAATCCGGATACGCAGTATTTT,CASSFNPDTQYF
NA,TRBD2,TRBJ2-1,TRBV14,TGTGCCAGCAGCCAAAGTGGGAGGGCCTTGAATGAGCAGTTCTTC,CASSQSGRALNEQFF
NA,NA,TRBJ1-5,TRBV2,TGTGCCAGCAGAGGAGCGGGGGAGCCCCAGCATTTT,CASRGAGEPQHF
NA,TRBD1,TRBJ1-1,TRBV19,TGTGCCAGTAGTATAGACCGACAGGGTCCCTCCACTGAAGCTTTCTTT,CASSIDRQGPSTEAFF
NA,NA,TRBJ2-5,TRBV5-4,TGTGCCAGCAGCCGCCTCGACGGGGGCGCGTACGGGACCCAGTACTTC,CASSRLDGGAYGTQYF
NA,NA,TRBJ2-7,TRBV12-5,TGTGCTAGTGCTCTAGTCGGCGGGGCCCGCTACGAGCAGTACTTC,CASALVGGARYEQYF
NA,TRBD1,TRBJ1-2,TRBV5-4,TGTGCCAGCAGCATCTACCACACAGGGGACTTTGGCTACACCTTC,CASSIYHTGDFGYTF
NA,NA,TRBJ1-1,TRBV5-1,TGCGCCAGCAGCTTGTCCGAGGACAGGAACACTGAAGCTTTCTTT,CASSLSEDRNTEAFF
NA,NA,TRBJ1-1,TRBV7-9,TGTGCCAGCAGTCTAGACAGATGGACTGAAGCTTTCTTT,CASSLDRWTEAFF
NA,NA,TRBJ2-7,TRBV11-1,TGTGCCAGCAGCATGGTCGGACAGTGGAAGGGCGGGGACACCTACGAGCAGTACTTC,CASSMVGQWKGGDTYEQYF
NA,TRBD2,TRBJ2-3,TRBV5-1,TGCGCCAGCAGCTTAAGGACTAGCGGGGGGACACCCACAACAGATACGCAGTATTTT,CASSLRTSGGTPTTDTQYF
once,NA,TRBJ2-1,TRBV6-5,TGTGCCAGCAGTTCCGACTACGGTGTTGGCAATGAGCAGTTCTTC,CASSSDYGVGNEQFF
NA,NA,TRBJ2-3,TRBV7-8,TGTGCCAGCAGCTTAGTAGCTATCCGGACCACAGATACGCAGTATTTT,CASSLVAIRTTDTQYF
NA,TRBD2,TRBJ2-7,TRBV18,TGTGCCAGCTCACCTCTAGCGGGAGGGGTTGGCGAGCAGTACTTC,CASSPLAGGVGEQYF
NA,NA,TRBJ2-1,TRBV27,TGTGCCAGCAGTTTAACAGGCTTGGATGAGCAGTTCTTC,CASSLTGLDEQFF
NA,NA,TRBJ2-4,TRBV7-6,TGTGCCAGCAGCTCTAATGGGGGAATAGCCAAAAACATTCAGTACTTC,CASSSNGGIAKNIQYF
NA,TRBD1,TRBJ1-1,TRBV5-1,TGCGCCAGCAGCTCCGGGACAGGGGACACTGAAGCTTTCTTT,CASSSGTGDTEAFF
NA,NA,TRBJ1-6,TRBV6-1,TGTGCCAGTGGGGTGGACAGCCTTAATTCACCCCTCCACTTT,CASGVDSLNSPLHF
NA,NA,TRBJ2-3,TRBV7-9,TGTGCCAGCAGCTTAGTGGCGTGGAACGTTCGATTCACAGATACGCAGTATTTT,CASSLVAWNVRFTDTQYF
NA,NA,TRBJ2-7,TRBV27,TGTGCCAGCAGCGTAAATCCCGGGACAGAGCAGTACTTC,CASSVNPGTEQYF
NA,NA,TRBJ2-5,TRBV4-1,TGCGCCAGCAGCCGATCCAGGACAGTAGAGACCCAGTACTTC,CASSRSRTVETQYF
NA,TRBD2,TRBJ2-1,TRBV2,TGTGCCAGCAGGGGGGGACTAGCGGGACTAGGTGAGCAGTTCTTC,CASRGGLAGLGEQFF
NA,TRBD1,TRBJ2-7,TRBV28,TGTGCCAGCAGTATACGACAGGGTCAAAATCGCGAGCAGTACTTC,CASSIRQGQNREQYF